This T cell receptor beta chain was found in a study of cytomegalovirus exposure and HLA in healthy donors. The study, taken as a whole, reports: With later analysis, a missense DCLRE1C variant became linked to TCR beta V- and J-gene trimming. Associated with cytomegalovirus, according to the listing, were 150 to 200 TCR beta chains. Later, an analysis showed that TCR beta chains associated with HLA were more clonally expanded than others that were equally common.

On this clone itself: The target antigen is unknown.

In the PCR, 60 Vbeta and 13 Jbeta primers were used. The protocol was immunoSEQ multiplex PCR, while the TCRdb copy is restricted to in-frame clones and leaves out a portion. Here the sample spans about 180,000 clones, just over 75% being singletons. The donors were healthy bone marrow donors. V lost 5 bases to trimming and J lost 3 bases, with 13 bases between them. The CDR3 extends over 14 amino acids. Per germline, CDR1 SNHLY and CDR2 FYNNEI. The receptor was isolated from an older woman in good health and CMV-seropositive. This chain connects TRBV2 to TRBJ1-1, with a tentative D call TRBD1 (6 bases). Sample: PBMCs. The CDR3 sequence is CASSSEGGDTEAFF. CDR3 bases: TGTGCCAGCAGTTCTGAGGGGGGGGACACTGAAGCTTTCTTT.